These 32 T cell receptor beta chains came from one sample sequenced in a study of blood T cell repertoires in COVID-19. Generated by immunoSEQ multiplex PCR, the TCRdb table keeps only in-frame clones and is missing some. The data hold nearly 110,000 clones, with approximately 80% observed a single time. Material for sequencing was peripheral blood. All receptors come from a man aged 70-80 years with acute or convalescent COVID-19.

The chain uses TRBV28 and TRBJ1-6, with a tentative D call TRBD1 (5 bases). The CDR3 covers 14 residues. The V gene's germline CDR1 is MDHEN and CDR2 SYDVKM. The V gene lost 1 base and the J gene lost 9 bases, with 10 bases spanning the gap. CDR3 loop: CASSLSRVGSPLHF. CDR3 sequence (DNA): TGTGCCAGCAGTTTATCCAGGGTGGGTTCACCCCTCCACTTT.

The genes are TRBV24-1 and TRBJ2-6; 11 nucleotides agree with TRBD1. J was trimmed by 2 bases and V by 5 bases; bases with no gene match: 4. The CDR3 spans 17 residues. Per the germline V gene, CDR1 is KGHDR and CDR2 is SFDVKD. The chain's CDR3 is CATSGGGQGAGANVLTF. The CDR3 DNA is TGTGCCACCAGTGGTGGGGGACAGGGGGCTGGGGCCAACGTCCTGACTTTC.

The chain carries TRBV4-3 and TRBJ1-2; 9 bases line up with TRBD1. V lost 3 bases to trimming and J lost 7 bases; unmatched junction nucleotides: 6. The CDR3 runs to 14 residues. Per germline, CDR1 LGHNA and CDR2 YSLEER. In DNA, the CDR3 is TGCGCCAGCAGCCACTTGGACAGGGGAAGTGGCTACACCTTC. This gives the protein CASSHLDRGSGYTF.

This clone has a handful of counts. This rearrangement joins TRBV29-1 to TRBJ2-5; TRBD1 aligns across 9 bases. In germline, CDR1 is SQVTM, CDR2 ANQGSEA. The CDR3 is 16 residues long. The V and J ends lost 0 bases and 5 bases, in that order; junction bases with no gene match: 10. The CDR3 sequence is CSVEDNPGTGMETQYF. The DNA of the CDR3 is TGCAGCGTTGAAGATAACCCCGGGACAGGGATGGAGACCCAGTACTTC.

This sequence joins TRBV6-5 and TRBJ2-6, with D maybe TRBD2 (5 bases). V was cut by 7 bases and J by 4 bases, with 14 bases left in between. CDR1 is MNHEY, CDR2 SVGAGI, per germline. This CDR3 contains 15 residues. The CDR3: CASTTRGYGANVLTF. The CDR3 DNA sequence: TGTGCCAGCACCACACGAGGGTACGGGGCCAACGTCCTGACTTTC.

The chain links TRBV5-6 to TRBJ2-7; 7 bases are a match to TRBD1. With V trimmed by 4 bases and J by 3 bases, 10 bases remained unmatched. Germline CDR1 and CDR2: SGHDT and YYEEEE. The CDR3 covers 15 residues. The CDR3 loop reads CASSGSGTEHYEQYF. The CDR3 DNA follows: TGTGCCAGCAGCGGATCCGGGACAGAACACTACGAGCAGTACTTC.

The chain recombines TRBV6-5 with TRBJ1-4, with TRBD1 identical over 7 bases. J gave up 4 bases and V 5 bases, and 4 bases lay outside the gene matches. The CDR3 is made up of 14 amino acids. CDR1 is MNHEY, CDR2 SVGAGI, per germline. The CDR3 protein is CASSRDRINEKLFF. The CDR3 DNA follows: TGTGCCAGCAGTCGGGACAGAATTAATGAAAAACTGTTTTTT.

The V call is TRBV24-1, the J call TRBJ2-1; TRBD2 matches at 8 bases. The CDR3 has 16 amino acids. Per the germline V gene, CDR1 is KGHDR and CDR2 is SFDVKD. V was clipped by 0 bases and J by 7 bases; unmatched bases: 7. The CDR3 DNA is TGTGCCACCAGTGATTTGCAACGCGGGGGGCGGAATGAGCAGTTCTTC. This encodes CATSDLQRGGRNEQFF.

V gene TRBV2 combines with J gene TRBJ2-7, with a possible D match to TRBD1 (5 bases). With 6 bases removed from V and 8 bases from J, the gap between germline ends came to 23 bases. This CDR3 comprises 15 residues. Germline values: CDR1 SNHLY, CDR2 FYNNEI. The CDR3 DNA sequence: TGTGCCAGCAGGACCACTACAGGCTACCCAGGGAAGCAGTACTTC. Translation: CASRTTTGYPGKQYF.

The genes are TRBV2 and TRBJ2-3, with TRBD1 as a possible D gene (7 bases). The CDR3 is 14 residues long. The V end was cut by 3 bases, the J end by 6 bases, with 13 bases between. CDR1 SNHLY and CDR2 FYNNEI come from the germline V gene. CDR3 region: CASSEGRGADTQYF. The CDR3 DNA sequence: TGTGCCAGCAGTGAGGGCAGGGGGGCGGATACGCAGTATTTT. The full variable domain, its missing parts supplied by reference TRBV2 and TRBJ2-3, is EPEVTQTPSHQVTQMGQEVILRCVPISNHLYFYWYRQILGQKVEFLVSFYNNEISEKSEIFDDQFSVERPDGSNFTLKIRSTKLEDSAMYFCASSEGRGADTQYFGPGTRLTVL.

To note about this clone: The sample carries other DNA sequences with the same CDR3. The chain couples TRBV19 to TRBJ1-5; TRBD1 agrees at 11 bases. Germline V CDR1 and CDR2: LNHDA, SQIVND (reference sequence). The CDR3 consists of 14 residues. Trimming at V came to 6 bases and at J to 6 bases, leaving 4 bases not matched to a gene. The DNA for the CDR3 is TGTGCCAGTAGCGGGACAGGGGGACGTCAGCCCCAGCATTTT. This encodes CASSGTGGRQPQHF.

The gene calls are TRBV14 and TRBJ1-2, with D possibly TRBD1 on 5 matching bases. Per germline, CDR1 SGHDN and CDR2 FVKESK. The V end lost 6 bases, the J end lost 6 bases, and 17 bases lay between the germline ends. The CDR3 totals 14 residues. The CDR3 spells CASSPTVLFDGYTF. DNA of the CDR3: TGTGCCAGCAGTCCGACAGTACTCTTTGATGGCTACACCTTC.

The chain links TRBV19 to TRBJ2-1; D call uncertain. CDR3 length: 15 residues. Trimming stripped 1 base from V and 5 bases from J, with 12 bases between. Germline V gene data show CDR1 as LNHDA and CDR2 as SQIVND (reference sequence). This chain's CDR3 is CASSIARQSHNEQFF. The CDR3 DNA follows: TGTGCCAGTAGTATAGCGAGACAATCCCACAATGAGCAGTTCTTC.

The rearrangement joins TRBV12-5 to TRBJ1-4; D call uncertain. V dropped 0 bases and J dropped 8 bases, with 10 bases sitting between them. Per the germline V gene, CDR1 is LGHNT and CDR2 is FRNRAP. CDR3 length equals 14 residues. CDR3 nucleotide sequence: TGTGCTAGTGGTTTGGTACCAGGCGAGGAAAAACTGTTTTTT. Translation: CASGLVPGEEKLFF.

This chain joins TRBV18 and TRBJ2-2, with D perhaps matching TRBD1 (5 bases). This CDR3 contains 14 residues. Looked up from germline, CDR1 is KGHSH and CDR2 is LQKENI. V was trimmed by 3 bases and J by 4 bases, leaving 9 bases between them. The CDR3 protein is CASSPGQTTGELFF. DNA for the CDR3: TGTGCCAGCTCACCGGGGCAAACCACCGGGGAGCTGTTTTTT.

The CDR3: CASSESLLVYGYTF. The DNA of the CDR3 is TGTGCCAGTAGCGAGTCCCTGCTGGTCTATGGCTACACCTTC. The genes are TRBV19 and TRBJ1-2; D uncertain. Germline lookup yields CDR1 LNHDA and CDR2 SQIVND (reference sequence). This CDR3 comprises 14 residues. Trimming pared 6 bases from V and 4 bases from J, leaving 15 bases between.

J is TRBJ1-6 and V is TRBV27, with 9 bases aligning to TRBD1. The length of the CDR3 is 18 residues. With V trimmed by 8 bases and J by 7 bases, 18 bases remained unmatched. CDR1 is MNHEY, CDR2 SMNVEV, per germline (reference sequence). For the CDR3, the DNA is TGTGCCAGCCTCGGACGTACGGGACAGGGCTTAATCAATTCACCCCTCCACTTT. Amino acid sequence: CASLGRTGQGLINSPLHF.

The chain employs TRBV5-8 and TRBJ1-6; D not resolved. In germline, CDR1 is SGHTS, CDR2 YDEGEE. The CDR3 totals 17 residues. Between the trimmed V and J ends, which lost 0 bases and 3 bases, there was a span of 13 bases. The CDR3 protein is CASSLGSLSGYNSPLHF. The DNA for the CDR3 is TGTGCCAGCAGCTTGGGGAGCCTTAGTGGCTATAATTCACCCCTCCACTTT.

The chain links TRBV7-3 to TRBJ1-2; possible D gene TRBD1, 6 bases. The V and J ends lost 4 bases and 6 bases respectively, with 12 bases between them. Germline V gives CDR1 SGHTA, CDR2 FQGTGA. The CDR3 loop spans 13 amino acids. CDR3 amino acids: CASSSPNRDGYTF. CDR3 nucleotide sequence: TGTGCCAGCAGCTCTCCAAACAGGGATGGCTACACCTTC.

The chain carries TRBV19 and TRBJ2-1; tentatively, D is TRBD1 (7 bases). The germline V gene has CDR1 LNHDA and CDR2 SQIVND (reference sequence). Trimming removed 6 bases at V and 3 bases at J, with 18 bases between. This CDR3 is 16 amino acids long. CDR3 region: CASRPRGAGIYNEQFF. CDR3 DNA sequence: TGTGCCAGTAGGCCCAGGGGGGCAGGGATCTACAATGAGCAGTTCTTC.

This rearrangement joins TRBV7-3 to TRBJ2-1; tentatively, D is TRBD1 (5 bases). The CDR3 has 12 amino acids. V lost 5 bases and J 9 bases, leaving 11 bases between the germline ends. Per the germline V gene, CDR1 is SGHTA and CDR2 is FQGTGA. CDR3 sequence (DNA): TGTGCCAGCAGCCTCGGACAAACTGAGCAGTTCTTC. It yields the protein CASSLGQTEQFF.

This chain uses TRBV29-1 with TRBJ2-5; TRBD1 might be the D (6 bases). Germline V lookup: CDR1 SQVTM, CDR2 ANQGSEA. The V end lost 0 bases, the J end lost 5 bases, and 10 bases lay between the germline ends. The CDR3 is 13 amino acids. The CDR3, as DNA: TGCAGCGTTGAAGATCCTGGGGGCGAGACCCAGTACTTC. Its translation is CSVEDPGGETQYF.

V is TRBV5-5 and J is TRBJ2-5, with 9 positions matching TRBD1. CDR1 and CDR2 (germline): SGHKS, YYEKEE (reference sequence). The CDR3 totals 17 residues. V trimming: 5 bases; J trimming: 5 bases; junction bases outside the gene matches: 16. The CDR3 DNA reads TGTGCCAGCAGTTCTACAGGGGGCAGGGGGACAGGGGAGACCCAGTACTTC. Its protein is CASSSTGGRGTGETQYF.

V and J are TRBV19 and TRBJ1-5, with D perhaps TRBD1 (6 bases). V shed 8 bases and J shed 2 bases, with 10 bases lying between them. Germline V gene data show CDR1 as LNHDA and CDR2 as SQIVND (reference sequence). The CDR3 sequence is 13 residues long. The CDR3 is CASQGPGNQPQHF. CDR3 bases: TGTGCCAGTCAGGGGCCAGGCAATCAGCCCCAGCATTTT.

The V and J genes are TRBV5-1 and TRBJ1-2; 9 positions match TRBD1. V dropped 4 bases and J dropped 4; count of bases not matched to a gene: 11. The CDR3 extends over 16 amino acids. The germline gives CDR1 SGHRS, CDR2 YFSETQ. The CDR3 reads CASSPIGTGFSYGYTF. The CDR3 DNA reads as TGCGCCAGCAGCCCGATTGGGACAGGGTTTAGCTATGGCTACACCTTC.

V usage is TRBV5-5 and J usage is TRBJ2-2; possibly TRBD1 for D (6 bases). The ends were cut back, 4 bases at V and 0 bases at J, with 7 bases in the middle. Germline assignment: CDR1 SGHKS and CDR2 YYEKEE (reference sequence). The CDR3 is 14 amino acids. CDR3: CASSQGPNTGELFF. The CDR3 coding sequence is TGTGCCAGCAGCCAGGGGCCGAACACCGGGGAGCTGTTTTTT.

V is TRBV19 and J is TRBJ1-5; 9 bases match TRBD1. Germline loops: CDR1 LNHDA, CDR2 SQIVND (reference sequence). The V gene end was trimmed by 3 bases and the J gene end by 7 bases; junction bases not matched to a gene: 10. This CDR3 is built from 16 residues. The CDR3 nucleotides are TGTGCCAGTAGTATCTATCCGGGACAGGGAGGGCAGCCCCAGCATTTT. Its protein is CASSIYPGQGGQPQHF. Filled out from reference TRBV19 and TRBJ1-5, the complete variable domain reads DGGITQSPKYLFRKEGQNVTLSCEQNLNHDAMYWYRQDPGQGLRLIYYSQIVNDFQKGDIAEGYSVSREKKESFPLTVTSAQKNPTAFYLCASSIYPGQGGQPQHFGDGTRLSIL.

V usage is TRBV7-8 and J usage is TRBJ1-5; unclear D gene. The V end lost 2 bases, the J end lost 3 bases, and 11 bases lay between the germline ends. Germline V gene sequence: CDR1 SGHVS, CDR2 FQNEAQ. The CDR3 contains 15 residues. The CDR3, as DNA: TGTGCCAGCAGCTTAAGCGCCACGGCCAATCAGCCCCAGCATTTT. Its protein is CASSLSATANQPQHF. Together with reference TRBV7-8 and TRBJ1-5, the CDR3 gives the full variable domain: GAGVSQSPRYKVAKRGQDVALRCDPISGHVSLFWYQQALGQGPEFLTYFQNEAQLDKSGLPSDRFFAERPEGSVSTLKIQRTQQEDSAVYLCASSLSATANQPQHFGDGTRLSIL.

The rearrangement uses TRBV19 and TRBJ1-2; no clear D. The V and J ends lost 0 bases and 7 bases respectively, with 9 bases between them. CDR1 and CDR2 (germline): LNHDA, SQIVND (reference sequence). This CDR3 comprises 13 residues. In DNA form, the CDR3 reads TGTGCCAGTAGTATAGATTACCACGGTGGCTACACCTTC. This encodes CASSIDYHGGYTF.

Details on this clone: The same CDR3 also results from other DNA sequences found in this sample. The J gene is TRBJ2-7, the V gene TRBV19; 8 nucleotides align to TRBD1. V gave up 5 bases and J gave up 2 bases; unmatched junction bases: 8. The CDR3 length is 15 residues. The V gene's germline CDR1 is LNHDA and CDR2 SQIVND (reference sequence). CDR3 region: CASSGATGVTYEQYF. The CDR3 DNA is TGTGCCAGTAGTGGAGCGACAGGGGTCACCTACGAGCAGTACTTC.

This chain links TRBV5-1 with TRBJ2-5; 8 bases map to TRBD2. The CDR3 spans 15 residues. After removal of 3 bases from V and 1 base from J, the junction contained 5 bases not matched to a gene. Germline V lookup: CDR1 SGHRS, CDR2 YFSETQ. The CDR3 protein is CASSSFSGVQETQYF. The CDR3 DNA reads TGCGCCAGCAGCTCCTTTAGCGGGGTCCAAGAGACCCAGTACTTC.

This clone turned up a few times. The chain has TRBV10-3 and TRBJ2-1; 15 bases fit TRBD2. This CDR3 region has 16 residues. J was trimmed by 6 bases and V by 5 bases; bases with no gene match: 5. Germline lookup yields CDR1 ENHRY and CDR2 SYGVKD. DNA for the CDR3: TGTGCCATCAGTTCTGGACTAGCGGGGGGGAGCAATGAGCAGTTCTTC. Translation gives CAISSGLAGGSNEQFF.